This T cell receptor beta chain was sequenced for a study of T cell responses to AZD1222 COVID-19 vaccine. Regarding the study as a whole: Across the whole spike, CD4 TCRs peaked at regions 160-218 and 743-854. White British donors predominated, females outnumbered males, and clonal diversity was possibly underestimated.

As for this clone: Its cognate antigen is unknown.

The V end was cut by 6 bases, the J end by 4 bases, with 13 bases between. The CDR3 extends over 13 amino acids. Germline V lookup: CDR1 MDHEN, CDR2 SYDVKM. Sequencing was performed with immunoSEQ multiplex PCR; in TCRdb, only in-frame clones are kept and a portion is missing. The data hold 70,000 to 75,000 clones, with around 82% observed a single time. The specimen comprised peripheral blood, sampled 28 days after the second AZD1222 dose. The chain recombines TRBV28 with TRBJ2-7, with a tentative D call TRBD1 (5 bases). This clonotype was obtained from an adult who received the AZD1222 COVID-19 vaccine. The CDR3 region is CASSDSMSYEQYF. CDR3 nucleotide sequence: TGTGCCAGCAGCGACAGCATGTCTTACGAGCAGTACTTC.